A single sample is the source of the 21 T cell receptor beta chains below, sequenced in a study of cytomegalovirus exposure and HLA in healthy donors. Both 60 Vbeta primers and 13 Jbeta primers went into the PCR. Measured with immunoSEQ multiplex PCR; TCRdb has only the in-frame clones, and not every one. This table has roughly 200,000 clones, around 64% appearing once. The sequencing input was PBMCs. The receptors derive from a man aged 40-55 years in good health and CMV-seropositive.

This clone was seen only a few times. The V gene is TRBV29-1, the J gene TRBJ1-1; the match to TRBD1 covers 9 bases. The CDR3 covers 11 residues. V trimming: 7 bases; J trimming: 9 bases; junction bases outside the gene matches: 6. Germline CDR1 SQVTM, CDR2 ANQGSEA. The CDR3 bases are TGCAGCGCTAAGGGGACAGGGAAAGCTTTCTTT. Its protein product is CSAKGTGKAFF.

This clone was observed a few times. This rearrangement joins TRBV7-2 to TRBJ1-6; TRBD1 matches 8 bases. Germline loops: CDR1 SGHTA, CDR2 FQGNSA. V dropped 5 bases and J dropped 0; count of bases not matched to a gene: 6. The CDR3 consists of 17 residues. CDR3 residues: CASSVTGGSSYNSPLHF. The CDR3 nucleotides are TGTGCCAGCAGCGTCACAGGGGGGAGCTCCTATAATTCACCCCTCCACTTT.

The rearrangement links TRBV7-8 to TRBJ1-2; perhaps TRBD1 as D (6 bases). CDR3 length: 12 residues. Germline loops: CDR1 SGHVS, CDR2 FQNEAQ. V was clipped by 5 bases and J by 7 bases, with 11 bases between them. CDR3 nucleotide sequence: TGTGCCAGCAGCGGAAGGGGGGGTGGCTACACCTTC. Translation: CASSGRGGGYTF.

The CDR3 DNA follows: TGCGCCAGCAGCCAAGATAGGACGGGGGGGAGAGAGACCCAGTACTTC. Its protein product is CASSQDRTGGRETQYF. The chain joins TRBV4-3 to TRBJ2-5; 8 bases are shared with TRBD2. CDR3 size: 16 residues. Germline V lookup: CDR1 LGHNA, CDR2 YSLEER. After removal of 0 bases from V and 4 bases from J, the junction contained 7 bases not matched to a gene.

This clone was seen a handful of times. The chain links TRBV6-6 to TRBJ2-7; D is possibly TRBD1 (6 bases). Germline CDR1 is MNHNY and CDR2 is SVGAGI (reference sequence). Deletions cut 10 bases from V and 1 base from J, with 11 bases between. The CDR3 is 12 amino acids. In DNA form, the CDR3 reads TGTGCCACTCACAGGGATTCCTACGAGCAGTACTTC. Translated: CATHRDSYEQYF.

The chain combines TRBV5-1 with TRBJ2-3; 9 bases match TRBD1. The V and J ends lost 0 bases and 10 bases, in that order; junction bases with no gene match: 9. Germline V gives CDR1 SGHRS, CDR2 YFSETQ. This CDR3 has 15 amino acids. The DNA for the CDR3 is TGCGCCAGCAGCTTGGCCAGGGACAGGGTTTTGGCGCAGTATTTT. Its translation is CASSLARDRVLAQYF.

CDR3: CASSPWTGGNEQFF. CDR3 bases: TGTGCCAGCAGCCCCTGGACAGGCGGCAATGAGCAGTTCTTC. The J gene is TRBJ2-1, the V gene TRBV7-3, with 7 nucleotides matching TRBD1. Germline CDR1 reads SGHTA; CDR2 reads FQGTGA. This CDR3 region has 14 residues. Unmatched junction bases numbered 7, after V lost 5 bases and J lost 6 bases.

The gene calls are TRBV9 and TRBJ2-2, with TRBD1 matching over 7 bases. The CDR3 contains 15 residues. From germline, CDR1 is SGDLS and CDR2 YYNGEE. V dropped 0 bases and J dropped 4; count of bases not matched to a gene: 3. As DNA, the CDR3 is TGTGCCAGCAGCGTAGAGGGGGCGGTCACCGGGGAGCTGTTTTTT. It is translated as CASSVEGAVTGELFF.

The CDR3 coding sequence is TGTGCCAGCAGCTTAGACATGGGGGGTTTCTATGGCTACACCTTC. Residues: CASSLDMGGFYGYTF. The V and J genes are TRBV11-2 and TRBJ1-2, with D perhaps matching TRBD1 (5 bases). Germline lookup yields CDR1 SGHAT and CDR2 FQNNGV. This CDR3 contains 15 residues. Trimming pared 0 bases from V and 4 bases from J, leaving 12 bases between.

This clone was recorded once. The chain is built from TRBV7-3 and TRBJ2-5; 13 positions agree with TRBD2. Germline CDR1 reads SGHTA; CDR2 reads FQGTGA. The CDR3 loop spans 18 amino acids. The ends lost 2 bases at V and 0 bases at J; junction bases unmatched: 6. CDR3 region: CASSLGTSGVGYQETQYF. As DNA, the CDR3 is TGTGCCAGCAGCTTAGGGACTAGCGGGGTTGGGTACCAAGAGACCCAGTACTTC. The full variable domain, completed using reference TRBV7-3 and TRBJ2-5, is GAGVSQTPSNKVTEKGKYVELRCDPISGHTALYWYRQSLGQGPEFLIYFQGTGAADDSGLPNDRFFAVRPEGSVSTLKIQRTERGDSAVYLCASSLGTSGVGYQETQYFGPGTRLLVL.

The chain carries TRBV6-6 and TRBJ1-2; no definite D call. The germline V and J ends were trimmed by 3 bases and 7 bases, with 18 bases remaining between them. Germline assignment: CDR1 MNHNY and CDR2 SVGAGI (reference sequence). CDR3 length: 15 residues. The CDR3 loop is CASSYTDEGDSGYTF. CDR3 bases: TGTGCCAGCAGTTATACGGACGAGGGAGATAGTGGCTACACCTTC.

The chain couples TRBV2 to TRBJ2-2; 10 bases align to TRBD1. This CDR3 is 14 amino acids long. The germline CDR1 and CDR2 sequences are SNHLY and FYNNEI. The junction had 4 bases not matched to a gene; V was cut back by 6 bases and J by 6 bases. CDR3 sequence reads: CASSGQGEAGELFF. The CDR3 nucleotides are TGTGCCAGCAGCGGACAGGGGGAAGCCGGGGAGCTGTTTTTT.

This chain connects TRBV5-1 to TRBJ2-1; 10 bases agree with TRBD1. V shed 6 bases and J 3 bases; nucleotides not matched to a gene: 6. CDR1 and CDR2 (germline): SGHRS, YFSETQ. CDR3 size: 15 residues. CDR3 sequence: CASMTGTGDYNEQFF. The CDR3 DNA follows: TGCGCCAGCATGACCGGGACAGGGGACTACAATGAGCAGTTCTTC.

This chain uses TRBV29-1 with TRBJ2-5; TRBD1 aligns across 12 bases. The V gene's germline CDR1 is SQVTM and CDR2 ANQGSEA. The CDR3 has 16 residues. V dropped 4 bases and J dropped 4; count of bases not matched to a gene: 10. The CDR3 loop is CSVGGSGTGGGETQYF. CDR3 coding DNA: TGCAGCGTTGGGGGCTCCGGGACAGGGGGCGGAGAGACCCAGTACTTC.

J is TRBJ1-5 and V is TRBV28, with TRBD1 as a possible D gene (5 bases). From germline, CDR1 is MDHEN and CDR2 SYDVKM. V lost 7 bases, J lost 5 bases, and 15 bases lay in between. The CDR3 has 14 residues. The chain's CDR3 is CASTLDSFDQPQHF. As DNA, the CDR3 is TGTGCCAGCACATTAGACAGTTTTGATCAGCCCCAGCATTTT. Using reference TRBV28 and TRBJ1-5 for the parts outside the CDR3, the full variable domain is DVKVTQSSRYLVKRTGEKVFLECVQDMDHENMFWYRQDPGLGLRLIYFSYDVKMKEKGDIPEGYSVSREKKERFSLILESASTNQTSMYLCASTLDSFDQPQHFGDGTRLSIL.

V is TRBV20-1 and J is TRBJ2-5; TRBD2 might be the D (5 bases). Germline loops: CDR1 DFQATT, CDR2 SNEGSKA (reference sequence). CDR3 size: 11 residues. Trimming stripped 7 bases from V and 5 bases from J, with 11 bases between. The CDR3 nucleotides are TGCAGTGGGCGGAGAGGGGAGACCCAGTACTTC. It translates to CSGRRGETQYF.

This clone was recorded only once. This chain connects TRBV5-1 to TRBJ2-7, with TRBD2 matching over 7 bases. Germline V gene lookup returns CDR1 SGHRS and CDR2 YFSETQ. This CDR3 is 16 amino acids long. The V and J ends lost 4 bases and 1 base, in that order; junction bases with no gene match: 11. CDR3 nucleotide sequence: TGCGCCAGCAGCCCCCGCTTGGGCGGGGGATCCTACGAGCAGTACTTC. It encodes CASSPRLGGGSYEQYF.

This sequence joins TRBV21-1 and TRBJ2-5; the table gives TRBD2 as D, unverified against the DNA. TRBV21-1 is a pseudogene segment. This CDR3 is built from 14 residues. Here the CDR3 DNA reads TGTGCCAGCAGCAAACCCGCGGGCCAAGAGACCCAGTACTTC. It codes for CASSKPAGQETQYF.

A few counts support this clone. The chain has TRBV9 and TRBJ2-2; 9 positions agree with TRBD2. V dropped 1 base and J dropped 2; count of bases not matched to a gene: 3. Germline CDR1 and CDR2: SGDLS and YYNGEE. This CDR3 comprises 16 residues. CDR3 region: CASSVRLAVNTGELFF. The CDR3 region has the DNA TGTGCCAGCAGCGTACGACTAGCGGTAAACACCGGGGAGCTGTTTTTT.

The genes are TRBV4-1 and TRBJ2-7; D uncertain. CDR1 and CDR2 (germline): MGHRA, YSYEKL. This CDR3 has 15 amino acids. V was pared by 3 bases and J by 3 bases, with 15 bases between. CDR3 nucleotide sequence: TGCGCCAGCAGCCAGAGAGGTTATGCGGACTACGAGCAGTACTTC. Translating gives CASSQRGYADYEQYF.

This chain joins TRBV10-1 and TRBJ1-5; TRBD1 matches at 7 bases. Germline lookup yields CDR1 WNHNN and CDR2 SYGVQD (reference sequence). J gave up 2 bases and V 8 bases, and 9 bases lay outside the gene matches. The CDR3 consists of 15 residues. CDR3 coding DNA: TGCGCCAGCTCCACTTCCAGGGGGGGCAATCAGCCCCAGCATTTT. Its protein is CASSTSRGGNQPQHF.